These T cell receptor beta chains were read from a single sample in a study of shared clonotypes between healthy human individuals. Here immunoSEQ multiplex PCR was the method, and the copy in TCRdb shows in-frame clones only, minus some. The repertoire includes 2 million to 2.5 million clones, around 90% of them detected once, and 0.3% to 0.45% sits in the top ten. Sequencing used naive CD4+ T cells from PBMCs. These TCRs come from a man aged 18-30 years in good health. Some clones in this sample may be carry-over from other donors' samples. The conserved cysteine and the conserved F or W are not part of the CDR3 here. Each record gives: V gene, J gene, CDR3 protein.

>TRBV18|TRBJ1-5
ASSPVGTGKQPQH
>TRBV7-3|TRBJ2-3
ASRGGTDTQY
>TRBV6-1|TRBJ1-5
ASRGGTGNQPQH
>TRBV28|TRBJ1-1
ASSLWGGLGNTEAF
>TRBV18|TRBJ2-3
ATSGRDIRTDTQY
>TRBV5-4|TRBJ2-5
ASSPGQQETQY
>TRBV6-4|TRBJ2-1
ASSETGNYNEQF
>TRBV7-9|TRBJ2-7
ASSTSGTGAYEQY
>TRBV2|TRBJ2-7
ASGSYGGSYEQY
>TRBV6-1|TRBJ1-5
ASSEGTGGYQPQH
>TRBV7-2|TRBJ1-1
ASSLARDGVNEAF
>TRBV27|TRBJ1-5
ASSSSGRGGNQPQH
>TRBV9|TRBJ1-3
ASNRGDNSGNTIY
>TRBV7-9|TRBJ2-4
ASSQSGTSEKAKNIQY
>TRBV19|TRBJ2-7
ASSPRQEYEQY
>TRBV7-6|TRBJ2-6
ASSLAYQQGPDRGANVLT
>TRBV6-6|TRBJ2-7
ASSLDSGSSSYEQY
>TRBV6-5|TRBJ1-1
ASTGRTGHTEAF
>TRBV28|TRBJ1-1
ASSLGRRANTEAF
>TRBV5-1|TRBJ2-3
ASSLAGGQSTDTQY
>TRBV10-3|TRBJ2-7
AISLAGPYEQY
>TRBV5-1|TRBJ2-5
ASSPDRGGETQY
>TRBV7-9|TRBJ1-2
ASSPYGDNYGYT
>TRBV19|TRBJ2-1
ASSRSDLDRDNEQF
>TRBV6-1|TRBJ1-4
ASSERGQPNEKLF
>TRBV5-5|TRBJ2-2
ASSGVGNTGELF
>TRBV5-5|TRBJ1-2
ASSLSPNYGYT
>TRBV6-4|TRBJ1-3
ASSEGSGNTIY
>TRBV15|TRBJ1-1
ATSREKGSNTEAF
>TRBV7-7|TRBJ1-1
ASRGGRRTEAF
>TRBV28|TRBJ1-1
ASSLVGAYEAF
>TRBV28|TRBJ1-6
ASSFGQGREEALH
>TRBV27|TRBJ1-2
ASSSPPGQGTRGYT
>TRBV5-4|TRBJ2-1
ASTSGRNNEQF
>TRBV28|TRBJ2-4
ASSKQGAKNIQY
>TRBV11-2|TRBJ1-3
ASSLDPNPGNTIY
>TRBV19|TRBJ1-4
ASSRTADEKLF
>TRBV13|TRBJ2-4
ASSLVPGTSGGLAKNIQY
>TRBV18|TRBJ2-7
ASSGQGGYEQY
>TRBV28|TRBJ1-5
ASSFLQGQPYQPQH
>TRBV2|TRBJ1-1
ASREGQAYGEAF
>TRBV15|TRBJ1-5
ATSRGQDPNQPQH
>TRBV5-6|TRBJ1-2
ASSLKGGYGYT
>TRBV5-1|TRBJ2-6
ASSSGQGARGANVLT
>TRBV11-3|TRBJ1-6
ASSLDGRTYSPLH
>TRBV27|TRBJ2-7
ASTSLASGGWYEQY
>TRBV18|TRBJ2-1
ASSPINRGVYNEQF
>TRBV5-1|TRBJ2-7
ASSLLAGESYEQY